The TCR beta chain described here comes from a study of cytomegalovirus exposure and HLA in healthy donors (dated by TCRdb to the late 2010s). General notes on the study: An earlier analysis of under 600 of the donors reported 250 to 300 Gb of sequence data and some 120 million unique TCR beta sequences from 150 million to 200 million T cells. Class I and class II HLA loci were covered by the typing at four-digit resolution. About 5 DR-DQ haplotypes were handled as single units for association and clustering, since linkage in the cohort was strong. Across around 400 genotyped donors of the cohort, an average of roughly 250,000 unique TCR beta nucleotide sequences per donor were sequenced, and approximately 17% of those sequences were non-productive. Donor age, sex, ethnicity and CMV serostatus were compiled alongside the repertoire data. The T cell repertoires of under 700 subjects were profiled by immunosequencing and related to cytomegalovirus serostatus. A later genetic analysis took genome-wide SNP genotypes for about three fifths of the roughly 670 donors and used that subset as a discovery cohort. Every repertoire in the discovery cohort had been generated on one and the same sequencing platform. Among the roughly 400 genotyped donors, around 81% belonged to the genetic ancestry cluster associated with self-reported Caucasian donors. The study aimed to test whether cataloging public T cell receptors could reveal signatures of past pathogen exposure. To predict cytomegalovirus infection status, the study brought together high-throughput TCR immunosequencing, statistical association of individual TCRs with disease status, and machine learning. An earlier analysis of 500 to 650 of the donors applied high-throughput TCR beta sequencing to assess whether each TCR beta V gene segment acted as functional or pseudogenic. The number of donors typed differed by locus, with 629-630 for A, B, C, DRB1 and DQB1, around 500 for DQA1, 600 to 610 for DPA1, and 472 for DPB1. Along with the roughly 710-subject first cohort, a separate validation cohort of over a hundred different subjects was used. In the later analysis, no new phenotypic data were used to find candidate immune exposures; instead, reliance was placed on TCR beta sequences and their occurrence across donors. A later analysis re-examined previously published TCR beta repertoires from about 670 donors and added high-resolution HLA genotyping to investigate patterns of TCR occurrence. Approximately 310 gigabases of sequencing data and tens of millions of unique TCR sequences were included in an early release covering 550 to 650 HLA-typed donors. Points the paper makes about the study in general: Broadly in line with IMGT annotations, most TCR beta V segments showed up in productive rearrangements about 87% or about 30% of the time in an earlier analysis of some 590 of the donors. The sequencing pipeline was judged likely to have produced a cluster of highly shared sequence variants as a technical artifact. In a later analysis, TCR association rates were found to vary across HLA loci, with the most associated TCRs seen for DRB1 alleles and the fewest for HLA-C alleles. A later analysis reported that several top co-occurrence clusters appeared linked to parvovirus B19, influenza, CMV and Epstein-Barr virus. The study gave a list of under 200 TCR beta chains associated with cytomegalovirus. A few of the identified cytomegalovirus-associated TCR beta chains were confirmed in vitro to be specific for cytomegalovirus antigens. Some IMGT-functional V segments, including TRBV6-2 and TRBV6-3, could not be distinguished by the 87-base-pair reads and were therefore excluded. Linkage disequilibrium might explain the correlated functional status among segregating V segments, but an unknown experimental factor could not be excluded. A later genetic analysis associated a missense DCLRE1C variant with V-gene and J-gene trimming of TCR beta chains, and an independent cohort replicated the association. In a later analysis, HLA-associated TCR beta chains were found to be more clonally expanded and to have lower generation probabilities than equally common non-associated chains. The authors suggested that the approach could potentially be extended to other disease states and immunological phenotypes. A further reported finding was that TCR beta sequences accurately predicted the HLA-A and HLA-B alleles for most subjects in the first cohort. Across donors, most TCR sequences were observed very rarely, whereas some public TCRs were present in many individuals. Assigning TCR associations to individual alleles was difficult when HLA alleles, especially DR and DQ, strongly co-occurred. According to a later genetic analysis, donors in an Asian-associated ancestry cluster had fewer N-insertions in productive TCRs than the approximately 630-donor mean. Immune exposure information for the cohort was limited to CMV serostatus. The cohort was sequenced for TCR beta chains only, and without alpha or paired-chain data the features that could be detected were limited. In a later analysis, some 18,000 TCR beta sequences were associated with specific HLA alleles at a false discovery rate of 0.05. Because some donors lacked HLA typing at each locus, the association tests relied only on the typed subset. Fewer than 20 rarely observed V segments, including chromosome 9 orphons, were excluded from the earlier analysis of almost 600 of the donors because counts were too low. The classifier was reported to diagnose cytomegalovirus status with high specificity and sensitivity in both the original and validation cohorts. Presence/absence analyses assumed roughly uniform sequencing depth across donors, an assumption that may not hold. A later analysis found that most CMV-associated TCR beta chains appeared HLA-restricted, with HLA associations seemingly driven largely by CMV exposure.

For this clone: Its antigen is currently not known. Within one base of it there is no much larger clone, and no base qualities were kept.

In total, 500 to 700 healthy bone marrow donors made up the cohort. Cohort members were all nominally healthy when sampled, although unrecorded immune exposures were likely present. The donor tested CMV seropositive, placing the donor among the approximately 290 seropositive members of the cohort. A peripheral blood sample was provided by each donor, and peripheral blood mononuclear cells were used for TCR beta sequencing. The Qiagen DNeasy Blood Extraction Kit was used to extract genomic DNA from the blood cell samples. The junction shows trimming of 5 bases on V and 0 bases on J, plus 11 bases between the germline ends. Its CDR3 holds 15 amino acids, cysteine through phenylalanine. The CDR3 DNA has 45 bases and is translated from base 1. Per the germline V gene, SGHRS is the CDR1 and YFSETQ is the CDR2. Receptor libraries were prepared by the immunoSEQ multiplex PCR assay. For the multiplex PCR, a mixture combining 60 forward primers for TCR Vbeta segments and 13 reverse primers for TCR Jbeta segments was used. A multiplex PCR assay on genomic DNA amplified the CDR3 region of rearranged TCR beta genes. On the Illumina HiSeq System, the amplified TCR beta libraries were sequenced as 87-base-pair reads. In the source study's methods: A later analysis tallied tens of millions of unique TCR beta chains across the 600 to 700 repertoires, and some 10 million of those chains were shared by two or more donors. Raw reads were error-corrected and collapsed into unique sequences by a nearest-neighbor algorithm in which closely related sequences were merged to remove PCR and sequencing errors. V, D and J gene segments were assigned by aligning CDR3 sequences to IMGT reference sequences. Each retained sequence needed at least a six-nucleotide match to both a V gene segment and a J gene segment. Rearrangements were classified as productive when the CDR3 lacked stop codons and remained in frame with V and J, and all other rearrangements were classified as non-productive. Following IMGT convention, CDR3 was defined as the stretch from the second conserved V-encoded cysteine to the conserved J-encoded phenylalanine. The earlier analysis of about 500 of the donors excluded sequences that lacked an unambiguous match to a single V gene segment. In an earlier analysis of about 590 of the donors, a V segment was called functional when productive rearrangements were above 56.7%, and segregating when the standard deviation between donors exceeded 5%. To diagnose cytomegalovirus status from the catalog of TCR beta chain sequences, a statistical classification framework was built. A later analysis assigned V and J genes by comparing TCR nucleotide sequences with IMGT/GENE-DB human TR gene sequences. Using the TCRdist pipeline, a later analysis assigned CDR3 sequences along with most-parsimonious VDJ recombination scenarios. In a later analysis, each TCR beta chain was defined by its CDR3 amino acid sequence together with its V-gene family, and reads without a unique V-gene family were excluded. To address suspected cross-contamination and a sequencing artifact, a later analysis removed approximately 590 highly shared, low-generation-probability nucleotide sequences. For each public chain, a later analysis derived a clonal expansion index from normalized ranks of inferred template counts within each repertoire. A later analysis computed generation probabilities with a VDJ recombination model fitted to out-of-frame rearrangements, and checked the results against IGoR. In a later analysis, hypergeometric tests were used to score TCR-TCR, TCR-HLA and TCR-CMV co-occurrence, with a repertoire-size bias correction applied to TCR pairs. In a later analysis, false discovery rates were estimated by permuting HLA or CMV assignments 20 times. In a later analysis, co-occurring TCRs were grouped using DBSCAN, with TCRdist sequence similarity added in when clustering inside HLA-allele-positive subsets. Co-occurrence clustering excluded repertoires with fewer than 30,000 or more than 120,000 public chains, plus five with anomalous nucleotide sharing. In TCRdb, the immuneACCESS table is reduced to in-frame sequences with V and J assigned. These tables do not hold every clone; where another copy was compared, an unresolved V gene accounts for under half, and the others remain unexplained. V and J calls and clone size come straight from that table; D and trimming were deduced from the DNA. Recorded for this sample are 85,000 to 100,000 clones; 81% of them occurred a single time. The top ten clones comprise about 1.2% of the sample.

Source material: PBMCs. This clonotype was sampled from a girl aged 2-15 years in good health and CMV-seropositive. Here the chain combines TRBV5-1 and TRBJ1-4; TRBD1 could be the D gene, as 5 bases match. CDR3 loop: CASSRSTATNEKLFF. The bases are TGCGCCAGCAGTAGGTCGACAGCAACTAATGAAAAACTGTTTTTT.